This T cell receptor beta chain stems from a study of T-cell reconstitution after alpha-beta-depleted transplantation in children (dated by TCRdb to the mid-2010s). Notes on the research overall: Using TCR repertoire profiling, the study followed T-cell immune reconstitution in a quantitative way in children after TCRalphabeta/CD19-depleted allogeneic hematopoietic cell transplantation.

This clonotype has ten or more counts. The specificity of this receptor is unknown. Base quality data are lacking; no much larger clone is found one base away. The germline ends are 18 bases apart after V is trimmed by 6 bases and J by 10 bases. The germline V gene (reference sequence) provides CDR1 MNHEY and CDR2 SMNVEV. From cysteine to phenylalanine, the CDR3 is 13 amino acids long. Of the read, only the CDR3 DNA is kept; its 39 bases are in frame from base 1. Libraries were prepared through PCR. Sequencing used an Illumina HiSeq 2500. TCR libraries were prepared with molecular barcoding, using unique molecular identifiers to normalize TCRbeta repertoire quantification. TCRdb reprocessed the public reads (quality trimming at Q25 with fastp, clone calling with MiXCR) and kept in-frame beta chains. Here each entry gathers all rows of one CDR3 protein and keeps the most common genes and DNA. The sample table records around 87,000 distinct CDR3 sequences; 7% to 9% of these occur just once. The ten largest clones represent just under 7% of the sample.

This receptor was taken from a human donor who donated a stem cell graft to a child with congenital amegakaryocytic thrombocytopenia. This material consisted of PBMCs from the stem cell graft donor, taken from the stem cell graft. Recombination connected TRBV27 to TRBJ1-1; the D segment could be TRBD1, given 5 matching bases. The nucleotides read TGTGCCAGCAGCAAGGGAGGGGTTTTTGGAGCTTTCTTT. Translated, it reads CASSKGGVFGAFF.